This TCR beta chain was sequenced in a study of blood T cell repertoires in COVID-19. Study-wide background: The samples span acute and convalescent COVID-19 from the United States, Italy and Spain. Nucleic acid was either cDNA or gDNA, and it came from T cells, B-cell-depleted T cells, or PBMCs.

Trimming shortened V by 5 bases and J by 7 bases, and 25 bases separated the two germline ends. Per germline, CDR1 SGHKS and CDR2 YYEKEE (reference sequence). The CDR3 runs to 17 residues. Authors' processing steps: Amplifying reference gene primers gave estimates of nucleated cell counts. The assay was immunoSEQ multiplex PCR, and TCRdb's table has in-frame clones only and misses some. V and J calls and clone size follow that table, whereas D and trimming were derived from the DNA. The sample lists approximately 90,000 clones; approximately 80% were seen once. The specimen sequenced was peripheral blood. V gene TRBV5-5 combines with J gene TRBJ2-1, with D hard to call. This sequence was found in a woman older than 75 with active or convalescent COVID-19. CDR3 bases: TGTGCCAGCAGGCCCCGGGTCGTCAGAGACCAATGGAATGAGCAGTTCTTC. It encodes CASRPRVVRDQWNEQFF.